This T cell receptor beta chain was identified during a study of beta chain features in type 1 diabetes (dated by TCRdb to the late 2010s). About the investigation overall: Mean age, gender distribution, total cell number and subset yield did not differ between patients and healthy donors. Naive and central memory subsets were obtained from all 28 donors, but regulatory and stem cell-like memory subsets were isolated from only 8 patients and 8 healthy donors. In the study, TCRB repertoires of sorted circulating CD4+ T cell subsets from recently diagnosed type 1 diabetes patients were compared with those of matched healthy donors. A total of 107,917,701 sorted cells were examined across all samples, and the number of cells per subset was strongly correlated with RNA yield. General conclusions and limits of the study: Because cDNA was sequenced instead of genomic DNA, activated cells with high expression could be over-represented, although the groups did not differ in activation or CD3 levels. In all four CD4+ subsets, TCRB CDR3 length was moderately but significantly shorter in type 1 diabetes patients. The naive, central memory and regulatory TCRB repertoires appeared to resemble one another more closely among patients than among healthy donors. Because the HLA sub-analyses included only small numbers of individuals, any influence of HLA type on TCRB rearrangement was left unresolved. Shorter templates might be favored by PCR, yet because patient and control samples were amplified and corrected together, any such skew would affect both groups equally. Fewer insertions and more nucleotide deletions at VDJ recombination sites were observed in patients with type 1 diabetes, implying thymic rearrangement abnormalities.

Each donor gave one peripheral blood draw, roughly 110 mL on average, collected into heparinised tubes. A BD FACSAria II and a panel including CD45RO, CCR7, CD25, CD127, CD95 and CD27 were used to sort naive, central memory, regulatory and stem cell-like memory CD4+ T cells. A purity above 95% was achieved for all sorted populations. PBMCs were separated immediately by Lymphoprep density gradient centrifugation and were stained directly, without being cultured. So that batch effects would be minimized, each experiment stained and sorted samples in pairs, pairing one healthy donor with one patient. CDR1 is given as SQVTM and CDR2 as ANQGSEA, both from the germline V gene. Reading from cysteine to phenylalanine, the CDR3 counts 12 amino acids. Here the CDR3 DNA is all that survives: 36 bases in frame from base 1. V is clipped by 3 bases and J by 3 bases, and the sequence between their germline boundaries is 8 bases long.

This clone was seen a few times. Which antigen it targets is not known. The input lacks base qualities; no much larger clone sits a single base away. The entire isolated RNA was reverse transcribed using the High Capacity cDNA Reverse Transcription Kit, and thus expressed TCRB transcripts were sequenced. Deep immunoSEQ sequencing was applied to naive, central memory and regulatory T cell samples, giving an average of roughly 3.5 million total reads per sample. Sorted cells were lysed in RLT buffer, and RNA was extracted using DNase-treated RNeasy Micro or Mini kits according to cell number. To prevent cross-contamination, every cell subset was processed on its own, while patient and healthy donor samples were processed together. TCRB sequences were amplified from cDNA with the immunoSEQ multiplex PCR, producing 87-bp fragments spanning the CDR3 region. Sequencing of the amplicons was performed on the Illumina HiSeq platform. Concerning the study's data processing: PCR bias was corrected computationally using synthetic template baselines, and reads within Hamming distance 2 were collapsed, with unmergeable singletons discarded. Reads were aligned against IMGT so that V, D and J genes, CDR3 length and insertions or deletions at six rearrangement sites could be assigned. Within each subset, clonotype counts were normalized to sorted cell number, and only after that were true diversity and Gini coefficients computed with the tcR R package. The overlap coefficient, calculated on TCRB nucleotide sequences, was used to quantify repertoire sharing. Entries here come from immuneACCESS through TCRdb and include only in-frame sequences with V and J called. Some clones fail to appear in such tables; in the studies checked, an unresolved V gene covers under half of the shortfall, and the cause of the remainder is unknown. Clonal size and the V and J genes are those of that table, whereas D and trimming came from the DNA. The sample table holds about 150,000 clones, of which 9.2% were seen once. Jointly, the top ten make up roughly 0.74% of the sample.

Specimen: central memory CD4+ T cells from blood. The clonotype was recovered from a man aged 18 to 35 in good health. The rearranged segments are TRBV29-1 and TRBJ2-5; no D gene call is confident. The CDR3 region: CSVDRLEETQYF. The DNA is TGCAGCGTTGACAGATTGGAAGAGACCCAGTACTTC.